The 32 T cell receptor beta chains below all came from one sample that was sequenced in a study of CD8+ T cells in alopecia areata. RNA extraction and reverse transcription yielded cDNA as sequencing template. Only in-frame clones appear in the TCRdb table, and some are missing; sequencing was by immunoSEQ multiplex PCR. The sample lists about 200,000 clones; roughly 57% were seen once. The sequenced sample was CD4+ T cells sorted from blood, obtained at week 0. The receptors were gathered from a human donor with alopecia areata.

This chain joins TRBV19 and TRBJ1-5; D not resolved. Germline V gene data show CDR1 as LNHDA and CDR2 as SQIVND (reference sequence). V lost 5 bases, J lost 0 bases, and 11 bases lay in between. CDR3 length: 15 amino acids. This CDR3 reads CASSVQTYSNQPQHF. The CDR3 nucleotides are TGTGCCAGTAGTGTACAGACTTATAGCAATCAGCCCCAGCATTTT.

This clone was picked up a small number of times. V and J are TRBV5-1 and TRBJ2-7; 15 nucleotides align to TRBD2. The V gene end was trimmed by 2 bases and the J gene end by 6 bases; junction bases not matched to a gene: 6. The CDR3 runs 16 residues. From germline, CDR1 is SGHRS and CDR2 YFSETQ. The chain's CDR3 is CASSFLGLAGGTEQYF. CDR3 in DNA: TGCGCCAGCAGCTTCTTAGGACTAGCGGGAGGGACCGAGCAGTACTTC. The full variable domain, its missing parts supplied by reference TRBV5-1 and TRBJ2-7, is KAGVTQTPRYLIKTRGQQVTLSCSPISGHRSVSWYQQTPGQGLQFLFEYFSETQRNKGNFPGRFSGRQFSNSRSEMNVSTLELGDSALYLCASSFLGLAGGTEQYFGPGTRLTVT.

This clone was seen a few times. This chain uses TRBV29-1 with TRBJ1-1, with D tentatively TRBD1 (6 bases). The germline V and J ends were trimmed by 4 bases and 4 bases, with 10 bases remaining between them. The CDR3 contains 12 residues. Germline V gives CDR1 SQVTM, CDR2 ANQGSEA. For the CDR3, the DNA is TGCAGCGTTGCCACAGGGAGCACTGAAGCTTTCTTT. Its translation is CSVATGSTEAFF.

The rearrangement joins TRBV29-1 to TRBJ2-7; no clear D. This CDR3 is built from 11 residues. V gave up 5 bases and J gave up 4 bases, with 9 bases separating them. Germline V CDR1 and CDR2: SQVTM, ANQGSEA. CDR3 protein: CSVFLVYEQYF. CDR3 DNA: TGCAGCGTTTTTTTGGTGTACGAGCAGTACTTC.

This clone has a handful of counts. DNA of the CDR3: TGTGCCATCGGTCAGAATTCCCTCACCTTC. Translating it yields CAIGQNSLTF. The V and J genes are TRBV10-3 and TRBJ1-2; no clear D. Germline V lookup: CDR1 ENHRY, CDR2 SYGVKD. The V end lost 8 bases, the J end lost 13 bases, and 14 bases lay between the germline ends. The CDR3 runs to 10 residues.

This clone was seen only a few times. V and J are TRBV5-6 and TRBJ2-7, with D possibly being TRBD2 (5 bases). Germline-derived CDR1 and CDR2 are SGHDT and YYEEEE. The CDR3 has 14 amino acids. Trimming pared 0 bases from V and 4 bases from J, leaving 11 bases between. The CDR3 DNA reads as TGTGCCAGCAGCTTGGGGAGTGAGGGATACGAGCAGTACTTC. Translating it yields CASSLGSEGYEQYF.

Only a few counts were recorded for this clone. The chain recombines TRBV30 with TRBJ2-6; weak D call: TRBD1 (6 bases). Germline V lookup: CDR1 GTSNPN, CDR2 SVGIG (reference sequence). Trimming pared 8 bases from V and 1 base from J, leaving 12 bases between. This CDR3 has 14 residues. The CDR3 DNA reads as TGTGCCGCGGACAGAACATCTGGGGCCAACGTCCTGACTTTC. It encodes CAADRTSGANVLTF.

Concerning this clone itself: At one end the junction does not follow the germline gene, possibly because of a read error. The chain recombines TRBV30 with TRBJ2-1, with TRBD2 matching 11 bases. Germline CDR1 reads GTSNPN; CDR2 reads SVGIG (reference sequence). This CDR3 region has 15 residues. CDR3 nucleotide sequence: TGTGCCGGGAGACCTCTAGCGGGGGGATACAATGAGCAGTTCTTC. Its protein product is CAGRPLAGGYNEQFF.

V usage is TRBV29-1 and J usage is TRBJ2-3; D may be TRBD2 (5 bases). The CDR3 has 13 amino acids. In germline, CDR1 is SQVTM, CDR2 ANQGSEA. The CDR3 loop is CSEGGSSTDTQYF. The CDR3 DNA is TGCAGTGAGGGCGGATCTAGCACAGATACGCAGTATTTT.

Remarks on this clone: Other DNA sequences from this sample encode an identical CDR3 as well. The chain links TRBV29-1 to TRBJ1-1; D is unresolved. CDR3 length: 12 amino acids. Trimming removed 5 bases from V and 0 bases from J, with 7 bases in between. Germline CDR1 and CDR2: SQVTM and ANQGSEA. This chain's CDR3 is CSVSGMNTEAFF. CDR3 in DNA: TGCAGCGTTTCCGGTATGAACACTGAAGCTTTCTTT.

CDR3 residues: CSVLTPTGGSYEQYF. CDR3 nucleotide sequence: TGCAGCGTCCTTACCCCGACAGGGGGTTCCTACGAGCAGTACTTC. The gene calls are TRBV29-1 and TRBJ2-7; the match to TRBD1 covers 9 bases. The CDR3 is made up of 15 amino acids. Germline trimming cut 6 bases from V and 1 base from J; bases unmatched to any gene: 10. Germline V gives CDR1 SQVTM, CDR2 ANQGSEA.

The J gene is TRBJ2-5, the V gene TRBV10-3, with a possible D match to TRBD1 (6 bases). V was trimmed by 5 bases and J by 4 bases, leaving 14 bases between them. This CDR3 has 14 amino acids. CDR1 and CDR2 (germline): ENHRY, SYGVKD. CDR3 amino acids: CAISSQGVGETQYF. The CDR3 DNA sequence: TGTGCCATCAGTTCACAGGGCGTAGGAGAGACCCAGTACTTC.

This clone has a handful of counts. The chain employs TRBV4-1 and TRBJ2-7; D not resolved. In germline, CDR1 is MGHRA, CDR2 YSYEKL. V lost 1 base and J 6 bases, leaving 10 bases between the germline ends. This CDR3 is built from 13 residues. The DNA for the CDR3 is TGCGCCAGCAGCCAAGTCATTTTGGGCGAGCAGTACTTC. It encodes CASSQVILGEQYF.

This clone was counted only a few times. The chain carries TRBV10-3 and TRBJ2-5; D not certain. The CDR3 is 13 residues long. The germline V gene encodes CDR1 ENHRY and CDR2 SYGVKD. Trimming removed 6 bases from V and 5 bases from J, with 13 bases in between. For the CDR3, the DNA is TGTGCCATCAGGGCCCCCCTAGGGGAGACCCAGTACTTC. It translates to CAIRAPLGETQYF.

Worth noting for this clone: Additional DNA sequences in this sample encode the identical CDR3. This chain links TRBV5-1 with TRBJ2-1; 8 nucleotides line up with TRBD2. Germline CDR1 SGHRS, CDR2 YFSETQ. This CDR3 has 16 amino acids. J lost 1 base, V lost 4 bases, and 7 bases had no gene match. The CDR3 coding sequence is TGCGCCAGCAGCCTGGGCGGGGGGCGATCCTACAATGAGCAGTTCTTC. Translation: CASSLGGGRSYNEQFF.

The chain couples TRBV30 to TRBJ1-2, with 7 bases fitting TRBD1. Losses at the gene ends were 6 bases for V and 0 bases for J; bases not matched to a gene: 4. The CDR3 extends over 13 amino acids. Germline CDR1 reads GTSNPN; CDR2 reads SVGIG (reference sequence). The DNA for the CDR3 is TGTGCCTGCAGACAGGGTCCTAACTATGGCTACACCTTC. This gives the protein CACRQGPNYGYTF.

This sequence joins TRBV7-9 and TRBJ1-5; D gene unclear. Per germline, CDR1 SEHNR and CDR2 FQNEAQ (reference sequence). CDR3 length: 14 residues. The V and J ends lost 5 bases and 5 bases respectively, with 13 bases between them. This CDR3 reads CASSRGMDDQPQHF. The CDR3 nucleotides are TGTGCCAGCAGCAGAGGAATGGACGATCAGCCCCAGCATTTT.

This clone was seen many times. The chain recombines TRBV29-1 with TRBJ2-6; D gene unclear. The germline CDR1 and CDR2 sequences are SQVTM and ANQGSEA. The V gene lost 2 bases and the J gene lost 5 bases, with 10 bases spanning the gap. This CDR3 contains 14 residues. The CDR3 DNA is TGCAGCGTTGAACTCCAGGTTCGGGCCAACGTCCTGACTTTC. Protein product: CSVELQVRANVLTF.

This chain uses TRBV7-9 with TRBJ1-1; D possibly corresponds to TRBD1 (6 bases). CDR3 size: 14 residues. The germline V gene encodes CDR1 SEHNR and CDR2 FQNEAQ (reference sequence). Trimming took 3 bases from V and 6 from J, leaving 14 bases between them. CDR3 coding DNA: TGTGCCAGCAGCTTCCTACAGGGAGGTGCTGAAGCTTTCTTT. It translates to CASSFLQGGAEAFF.

V and J are TRBV27 and TRBJ1-2; D is undetermined. Germline V gives CDR1 MNHEY, CDR2 SMNVEV (reference sequence). This CDR3 has 16 residues. Trimming shortened V by 2 bases and J by 4 bases, and 17 bases separated the two germline ends. Written as DNA, the CDR3 is TGTGCCAGCAGTTTAAATATGGCGTGGGAGGGCTATGGCTACACCTTC. Translated: CASSLNMAWEGYGYTF.

The chain combines TRBV7-9 with TRBJ1-5; weak D call: TRBD1 (6 bases). In germline, CDR1 is SEHNR, CDR2 FQNEAQ (reference sequence). With 4 bases removed from V and 3 bases from J, the gap between germline ends came to 10 bases. The CDR3 loop spans 14 amino acids. CDR3 nucleotide sequence: TGTGCCAGCAGCTCGGACAGTTCCAATCAGCCCCAGCATTTT. It translates to CASSSDSSNQPQHF.

This clone was recorded at least ten times. The V and J genes are TRBV18 and TRBJ1-1; no definite D call. Looked up from germline, CDR1 is KGHSH and CDR2 is LQKENI. With 1 base removed from V and 1 base from J, the gap between germline ends came to 16 bases. The CDR3 runs to 17 residues. The CDR3 bases are TGTGCCAGCTCACCACGGTCGGCCTTGTCCGGGAACACTGAAGCTTTCTTT. Translation gives CASSPRSALSGNTEAFF.

The table lists this clone with a count of one. The V and J genes are TRBV4-1 and TRBJ1-5; possible D gene TRBD1, 5 bases. With 4 bases removed from V and 1 base from J, the gap between germline ends came to 11 bases. The CDR3 is 15 residues long. The germline V gene has CDR1 MGHRA and CDR2 YSYEKL. CDR3 nucleotide sequence: TGCGCCAGCAGCCCGTTCCGGGACAGCAATCAGCCCCAGCATTTT. Translated, it gives CASSPFRDSNQPQHF.

V gene TRBV29-1 combines with J gene TRBJ1-4; the D gene is possibly TRBD1 (6 bases). Germline V gene sequence: CDR1 SQVTM, CDR2 ANQGSEA. The CDR3 totals 16 residues. V was trimmed by 6 bases and J by 3 bases, leaving 20 bases between them. Written as DNA, the CDR3 is TGCAGCGTGTCTAAGGACACAGGGAGGGCTAATGAAAAACTGTTTTTT. Protein product: CSVSKDTGRANEKLFF.

CDR3 protein: CAWSSGTPYGYTF. As DNA, the CDR3 is TGTGCCTGGAGCTCTGGGACGCCCTATGGCTACACCTTC. V usage is TRBV30 and J usage is TRBJ1-2, with TRBD1 as a possible D gene (5 bases). This CDR3 has 13 residues. In germline, CDR1 is GTSNPN, CDR2 SVGIG (reference sequence). Trimming pared 3 bases from V and 4 bases from J, leaving 12 bases between.

CDR3 bases: TGCGCCCCCCTCGGGAGTCGGTATGGCACTGAAGCTTTCTTT. Protein sequence: CAPLGSRYGTEAFF. The V gene is TRBV5-1, the J gene TRBJ1-1; unclear D gene. V gave up 10 bases and J gave up 4 bases, with 20 bases separating them. CDR1 SGHRS and CDR2 YFSETQ come from the germline V gene. The CDR3 is made up of 14 amino acids.

This chain connects TRBV6-6 to TRBJ2-1; 9 bases line up with TRBD2. This CDR3 spans 14 amino acids. Germline CDR1 and CDR2: MNHNY and SVGAGI (reference sequence). V lost 0 bases and J lost 13; bases outside the gene matches: 7. The CDR3 is CASSYSQAGGHQFF. As DNA, the CDR3 is TGTGCCAGCAGTTACTCGCAAGCGGGAGGCCACCAGTTCTTC.

The chain employs TRBV4-1 and TRBJ1-1; unclear D gene. Germline V gene lookup returns CDR1 MGHRA and CDR2 YSYEKL. The CDR3 runs to 13 residues. V shed 1 base and J shed 9 bases, with 12 bases lying between them. The CDR3 bases are TGCGCCAGCAGCCAAGGTTTAACCGAAAAAGCTTTCTTT. Encoded protein: CASSQGLTEKAFF.

The chain couples TRBV25-1 to TRBJ1-2, with D maybe TRBD1 (6 bases). The CDR3 covers 15 residues. Per germline, CDR1 MGHDK and CDR2 SYGVNS. V dropped 5 bases and J dropped 2 bases, with 15 bases sitting between them. CDR3 DNA: TGTGCCAGCAGTCCCACAGGGAAATCGAACTATGGCTACACCTTC. Translated: CASSPTGKSNYGYTF.

This chain connects TRBV19 to TRBJ2-3, with TRBD1 identical over 11 bases. CDR3 length: 15 residues. Germline CDR1 LNHDA, CDR2 SQIVND (reference sequence). Germline trimming cut 5 bases from V and 2 bases from J; bases unmatched to any gene: 3. The CDR3: CASSRTGGPTDTQYF. For the CDR3, the DNA is TGTGCCAGTAGTCGGACAGGGGGCCCCACAGATACGCAGTATTTT.

J is TRBJ2-7 and V is TRBV4-1; the D gene is possibly TRBD1 (5 bases). The CDR3 has 15 amino acids. Germline CDR1 and CDR2: MGHRA and YSYEKL. V dropped 3 bases and J dropped 5 bases, with 17 bases sitting between them. The CDR3 sequence: CASSQPRMAGNEQYF. CDR3 DNA sequence: TGCGCCAGCAGCCAGCCACGGATGGCAGGGAACGAGCAGTACTTC.

Only a few counts were recorded for this clone. The V and J genes are TRBV30 and TRBJ1-1; D is unclear. Trimming removed 4 bases from V and 2 bases from J, with 5 bases in between. The CDR3 has 11 residues. Germline V gene data show CDR1 as GTSNPN and CDR2 as SVGIG (reference sequence). The CDR3 DNA reads as TGTGCCTGGATGAAAAACACTGAAGCTTTCTTT. Translation: CAWMKNTEAFF.